These T cell receptor beta chains were read from a single sample in a study of T cells in Graves' hyperthyroidism and ophthalmopathy. TCRdb passed the multiplex PCR reads through MiXCR, listing each CDR3 protein once. The sample contains hundreds of thousands of distinct CDR3 sequences, 35% of which appear only once. Sequencing was done on a sample of blood. The origin of the receptors is a woman in her thirties or forties with Graves' hyperthyroidism. Both conserved end residues are part of each CDR3. A D gene is named only where the DNA matches it firmly. Where a row states a size, it is once, few, many or the class of an expanded clone; other rows omit it.

TRBV11-2	TRBJ2-5	-	-	TGTGCCAGCAGCTCCCCCGGGCCACCGTACCAAGAGACCCAGTACTTC	CASSSPGPPYQETQYF
TRBV14	TRBJ1-1	-	-	TGTGCCAGCAGCCCAAAAAACCGGGGCGCGAACACTGAAGCTTTCTTT	CASSPKNRGANTEAFF
TRBV4-3	TRBJ2-7	TRBD2	many	TGCGCCAGCAGCCAGCGGGAGGACCGGAGATACGAGCAGTACTTC	CASSQREDRRYEQYF
TRBV10-3	TRBJ2-5	-	-	TGTGCCATCAGTGAGGCGGGGAGTGAGACCCAGTACTTC	CAISEAGSETQYF
TRBV20-1	TRBJ2-5	-	many	TGCAGTGCTAGAGATCAGCGCCAAGAGACCCAGTACTTC	CSARDQRQETQYF
TRBV7-3	TRBJ2-7	TRBD2	few	TGTGCCAGCAGCTTATGGGAGCGGGGGAGCTCCTACGAGCAGTACTTC	CASSLWERGSSYEQYF
TRBV4-1	TRBJ1-6	-	-	TGCGCCAGCGGCCCCCAGGGGAATAATTCACCCCTCCACTTT	CASGPQGNNSPLHF
TRBV7-3	TRBJ2-2	TRBD1	-	TGTGCCAGCAGCTTAATGCAGGGGGCACGGGAGCTGTTTTTT	CASSLMQGARELFF
TRBV20-1	TRBJ2-5	TRBD2	many	TGCAGTGCTATGGGGCTAGCGGGGGGGGAAGAGACCCAGTACTTC	CSAMGLAGGEETQYF
TRBV7-2	TRBJ2-5	-	many	TGTGCCAGCAGCTACCCGATGGACGAGACCCAGTACTTC	CASSYPMDETQYF
TRBV10-3	TRBJ2-5	-	-	TGTGCCATCAGTGAGAGGCCCCGGAGCAATCAGCCCCAGTACTTC	CAISERPRSNQPQYF
TRBV12-3/TRBV12-4	TRBJ2-7	-	many	TGTGCCAGCAGTTTTCGTATTGGGACTGCCGAGCAGTACTTC	CASSFRIGTAEQYF
TRBV20-1	TRBJ2-7	-	few	TGCAGTGCTAGAGATCCGTTGGCCCGATTCGAGCAGTACTTC	CSARDPLARFEQYF
TRBV12-3/TRBV12-4	TRBJ1-1	-	few	TGTGCCAGCAGTTTAAGTCCTAGTGAAGCTTTCTTT	CASSLSPSEAFF
TRBV25-1	TRBJ2-5	TRBD1	-	TGTGCCAGCAGTGAATCGGGACAGGGGGGAGAGACCCAGTACTTC	CASSESGQGGETQYF
TRBV29-1	TRBJ2-7	-	-	TGCAGCGTTGAAGCTGTGAGCAACGAGCAGTACTTC	CSVEAVSNEQYF
TRBV28	TRBJ1-1	-	-	TGTGCCAGCGCACCTTGGGGGGCTGAAGCTTTCTTT	CASAPWGAEAFF
TRBV9	TRBJ2-5	-	many	TGTGCCAGCAGCGTAAACGGGAGACAAGAGACCCAGTACTTC	CASSVNGRQETQYF
TRBV7-9	TRBJ1-1	-	-	TGTGCCAGCAGCGATCAGGGTCCCCAAGGGGAAGCTTTCTTT	CASSDQGPQGEAFF
TRBV7-2	TRBJ1-5	-	few	TGTGCCAGTAGCAGCCCGGGCGGCAGGGTAGGGGGCAATCAGCCCCAGCATTTT	CASSSPGGRVGGNQPQHF
TRBV25-1	TRBJ2-3	-	-	TGTGCCAGCAGTTTTGATGCAAATACGCAGTATTTT	CASSFDANTQYF
TRBV2	TRBJ2-7	-	-	TGTGCCAGCCGAGGCGGACCGGACGAGCAGTACTTC	CASRGGPDEQYF
TRBV10-3	TRBJ1-1	-	many	TGTGCCATCAGTGAGACGGGGGAATTGGCTGAAGCTTTCTTT	CAISETGELAEAFF
TRBV7-9	TRBJ1-2	-	-	TGTGCCAGCAGTTTCTCCCGATTCCGGGATCCGATTTTCTACGACTATGGCTACACCTTC	CASSFSRFRDPIFYDYGYTF
TRBV5-1	TRBJ2-7	-	-	TGCGCCAGCAGCTTGGTTGCTACCAGCTACGAGCAGTGCTTC	CASSLVATSYEQCF
TRBV29-1	TRBJ2-2	TRBD2	many	TGCAGCGTTGGCGGGACTAGCGGAGCGAACACCGGGGAGCTGTTTTTT	CSVGGTSGANTGELFF
TRBV12-3/TRBV12-4	TRBJ1-5	-	-	TGTGCCAGCAGGATGGGCGGCCGAAATCCCCAGCATTTT	CASRMGGRNPQHF
TRBV9	TRBJ2-7	-	few	TGTGCCAGCAGGGGGATTTCCTACGAGCAGTACTTC	CASRGISYEQYF
TRBV6-2/TRBV6-3	TRBJ2-7	TRBD2	-	TGTGCCAGCAGACCTCTAGCGGTCTCCTACGAGCAGTACTTC	CASRPLAVSYEQYF
TRBV5-8	TRBJ2-5	-	-	TGTGCCAGCAGCTTGGTCTCCAGGGTTGAGACCCAGCACTTC	CASSLVSRVETQHF
TRBV19	TRBJ1-3	TRBD1	-	TGTGCCAGTAGTATTGAAGGACAGGCTGGAAACACCATATATTTT	CASSIEGQAGNTIYF
TRBV20-1	TRBJ1-1	-	many	TGCAGTGCTAGAGGCTTACGCACTGAAGCTTTCTTT	CSARGLRTEAFF
TRBV29-1	TRBJ2-7	-	many	TGCAGCGTTGTCGCCCCCAGGGGTGAGCAGTACTTC	CSVVAPRGEQYF
TRBV12-3/TRBV12-4	TRBJ1-1	-	few	TGTGCCAGCAGTTCATCGGGTGCTCGGGGGACTGAAGCTTTCTTT	CASSSSGARGTEAFF
TRBV20-1	TRBJ1-5	TRBD1	-	TGCAGTGCTAGCGTTCCTGGACAGGGCAATCAGCCCCAGCATTTT	CSASVPGQGNQPQHF
TRBV6-5	TRBJ2-7	TRBD1	-	TGTGCCAGCAGTTACCTACCCAGGGGGGAGCAGTACTTC	CASSYLPRGEQYF
TRBV7-2	TRBJ2-7	-	many	TGTGCCAGCAGCCGCCAGGGTGCCTACGAGCAGTACTTC	CASSRQGAYEQYF
TRBV25-1	TRBJ1-4	TRBD1	-	TGTGCCAGCAGTTACTTGGGACAGCAGAGTGAAAAACTGTTTTTT	CASSYLGQQSEKLFF
TRBV5-6	TRBJ2-5	-	few	TGTGCCAGCAGCGGCGTGGGGGCAGGAGAAGGGACCCAGTACTTC	CASSGVGAGEGTQYF
TRBV24-1	TRBJ2-7	TRBD2	many	TGTGCCACCAGTGATTCTCGGGATCCTAGCGGGGGGCCCTACGAGCAGTACTTC	CATSDSRDPSGGPYEQYF
TRBV18	TRBJ1-2	TRBD1	-	TGTGCCAGCTCACCAACTTCGGGGACAGCCCTAAACTATGGCTACACCTTC	CASSPTSGTALNYGYTF
TRBV29-1	TRBJ1-1	-	many	TGCAGCGTTGAGCCAGGGTTCACTGAAGCTTTCTTT	CSVEPGFTEAFF
TRBV15	TRBJ2-5	TRBD1	-	TGTGCCACCAGCACCAAGCTACCGGGACAGGGTGAAGAGACCCAGTACTTC	CATSTKLPGQGEETQYF